The clone carrying this T cell receptor beta chain was picked up a small number of times. The antigen remains undetermined. It was with unique molecular identifiers that the TCRbeta library was prepared. TCRdb passed the PCR reads through MiXCR, listing each CDR3 protein once. The top ten hold roughly 98% of the sample, which has about 58,000 distinct CDR3 sequences, approximately 43% seen once. These data are taken from a study of T-cell reconstitution after alpha-beta-depleted transplantation in children. The CDR3 is made up of 13 amino acids. The germline CDR1 and CDR2 sequences are SQVTM and ANQGSEA. Study outcomes and limitations: At one year after transplant, newly produced T cells mostly accounted for T-cell counts and diversity.

This receptor was identified in a male patient under 18 who had a stem cell transplant for acute lymphoblastic leukemia, so the T cells may come from the graft donor. The material sequenced was PBMCs, mostly from graft donor cells, taken 360 days after TCRalphabeta/CD19-depleted stem cell transplant. V and J are TRBV29-1 and TRBJ2-1; a possible D gene is TRBD2 (6 bases). The CDR3 DNA reads as TGCAGTCTGTGGGGGGAGGTCTACAATGAGCAGTTCTTC. Protein sequence: CSLWGEVYNEQFF.